This TCR beta chain was documented in a study of T cells in Graves' hyperthyroidism and ophthalmopathy. Between the trimmed V and J ends, which lost 3 bases and 0 bases, there was a span of 8 bases. In germline, CDR1 is MNHNS, CDR2 SASEGT. There are 14 residues in the CDR3. Pregnant or lactating patients were excluded, as were those with uncontrolled infection or other autoimmune disease. TCR beta CDR3 sequences were amplified from RNA transcripts. An initial round of RT-PCR targeting the TCR CDR3 relied on the HTBI primer set. MiXCR, applied by TCRdb to the multiplex PCR reads, yields one record per CDR3 protein. The repertoire consists of 550,000 to 700,000 distinct CDR3 sequences, with about 15% occurring once and the leading ten covering approximately 4.2%.

The chain employs TRBV6-1 and TRBJ1-1; tentative D call: TRBD1 (6 bases). This receptor was identified in a woman in her thirties or forties with Graves' ophthalmopathy. Sequenced sample: blood. The CDR3 sequence: CASSDWDMNTEAFF. DNA of the CDR3: TGTGCCAGCAGTGATTGGGACATGAACACTGAAGCTTTCTTT.